One and the same sample provided the 17 T cell receptor beta chains below, sequenced in a study of blood T cell repertoires in COVID-19. The repertoire was sequenced with immunoSEQ multiplex PCR; TCRdb's copy has only in-frame clones and lacks some. The sample has around 140,000 clones, 88% seen once. Sequenced sample: peripheral blood. The receptors stem from a woman aged 45-65 years with acute or convalescent COVID-19.

The chain combines TRBV20-1 with TRBJ1-2; D is possibly TRBD1 (5 bases). Trimming left V 6 bases short and J 8 bases short, with 13 bases between. The germline CDR1 and CDR2 sequences are DFQATT and SNEGSKA (reference sequence). This CDR3 spans 11 amino acids. The CDR3 sequence is CSAPRGVGYTF. The CDR3 DNA reads as TGCAGTGCCCCCCGGGGGGTCGGCTACACCTTC.

The chain uses TRBV7-3 and TRBJ1-6; a possible D gene is TRBD1 (5 bases). The V end was cut by 1 base, the J end by 7 bases, with 14 bases between. Per germline, CDR1 SGHTA and CDR2 FQGTGA. This CDR3 has 16 amino acids. The CDR3 here is CASSLMAMGGNSPLHF. The CDR3 DNA sequence: TGTGCCAGCAGCTTAATGGCGATGGGGGGGAATTCACCCCTCCACTTT.

The rearrangement links TRBV27 to TRBJ2-3, with 12 bases matching TRBD2. The germline V gene has CDR1 MNHEY and CDR2 SMNVEV (reference sequence). J was trimmed by 1 base and V by 4 bases; bases with no gene match: 3. This CDR3 comprises 16 residues. The chain's CDR3 is CASSSTSGSGTDTQYF. DNA for the CDR3: TGTGCCAGCAGTTCGACTAGCGGGAGTGGCACAGATACGCAGTATTTT.

The rearrangement uses TRBV11-2 and TRBJ2-7; no clear D gene. V shed 4 bases and J shed 4 bases, with 11 bases lying between them. The CDR3 runs to 13 residues. Germline V gives CDR1 SGHAT, CDR2 FQNNGV. The CDR3 loop is CASSSQSPYEQYF. The CDR3 DNA follows: TGTGCCAGCAGCTCGCAGTCTCCTTACGAGCAGTACTTC. The full variable domain, completed using reference TRBV11-2 and TRBJ2-7, is EAGVAQSPRYKIIEKRQSVAFWCNPISGHATLYWYQQILGQGPKLLIQFQNNGVVDDSQLPKDRFSAERLKGVDSTLKIQPAKLEDSAVYLCASSSQSPYEQYFGPGTRLTVT.

This chain joins TRBV5-1 and TRBJ2-2, with 7 bases lining up with TRBD1. CDR1 SGHRS and CDR2 YFSETQ come from the germline V gene. The CDR3 has 15 amino acids. Trimming took 2 bases from V and 5 from J; bases not matched to a gene: 6. The CDR3 sequence is CASSLGGSGTGELFF. The CDR3 coding sequence is TGCGCCAGCAGCTTAGGGGGCTCGGGGACCGGGGAGCTGTTTTTT.

V is TRBV9 and J is TRBJ2-7; tentative D call: TRBD1 (5 bases). Trimming took off 4 bases at V and 2 bases at J, with 16 bases between the two ends. CDR1 is SGDLS, CDR2 YYNGEE, per germline. This CDR3 is built from 15 residues. Here the CDR3 DNA reads TGTGCCAGCAGCCAAGGGGTGGGCGACGCCTACGAGCAGTACTTC. Amino acid sequence: CASSQGVGDAYEQYF.

The J gene is TRBJ2-3, the V gene TRBV9; weak D call: TRBD1 (6 bases). The CDR3 has 13 amino acids. CDR1 is SGDLS and CDR2 is YYNGEE in the germline V gene. V was cut by 0 bases and J by 9 bases, with 11 bases left in between. The CDR3 protein is CASSVGGPDTQYF. DNA for the CDR3: TGTGCCAGCAGCGTAGGGGGGCCTGACACGCAGTATTTT.

J is TRBJ1-1 and V is TRBV7-2, with D hard to call. There are 15 residues in the CDR3. Trimming pared 1 base from V and 5 bases from J, leaving 14 bases between. Germline lookup yields CDR1 SGHTA and CDR2 FQGNSA. CDR3 loop: CASSLVAVASTEAFF. The CDR3 nucleotides are TGTGCCAGCAGCTTAGTCGCAGTAGCTTCAACTGAAGCTTTCTTT.

This chain connects TRBV7-9 to TRBJ2-3; TRBD1 agrees at 9 bases. The CDR3 loop spans 14 amino acids. The V and J ends lost 6 bases and 4 bases, in that order; junction bases with no gene match: 5. Germline loops: CDR1 SEHNR, CDR2 FQNEAQ (reference sequence). In DNA, the CDR3 is TGTGCCAGCAGTCTACGGACAGGGGCAGATACGCAGTATTTT. Amino acids: CASSLRTGADTQYF. The full variable domain, its missing parts supplied by reference TRBV7-9 and TRBJ2-3, is DTGVSQNPRHKITKRGQNVTFRCDPISEHNRLYWYRQTLGQGPEFLTYFQNEAQLEKSRLLSDRFSAERPKGSFSTLEIQRTEQGDSAMYLCASSLRTGADTQYFGPGTRLTVL.

This sequence joins TRBV24-1 and TRBJ2-5; tentative D call: TRBD2 (7 bases). Trimming took off 0 bases at V and 6 bases at J, with 16 bases between the two ends. Germline assignment: CDR1 KGHDR and CDR2 SFDVKD. This CDR3 comprises 16 residues. The chain's CDR3 is CATSDLKGGAIKTQYF. Written as DNA, the CDR3 is TGTGCCACCAGTGATTTGAAGGGGGGGGCCATAAAGACCCAGTACTTC.

Of note for this clone: The same CDR3 can be traced to other DNA sequences in this sample. This chain connects TRBV5-1 to TRBJ2-7; the match to TRBD1 covers 9 bases. The CDR3 totals 15 residues. Looked up from germline, CDR1 is SGHRS and CDR2 is YFSETQ. V lost 0 bases, J lost 4 bases, and 5 bases stayed unmatched. CDR3 nucleotides: TGCGCCAGCAGCTTGGGGGGGACAGGGACGTACGAGCAGTACTTC. This translates into CASSLGGTGTYEQYF.

The chain has TRBV24-1 and TRBJ1-2, with unresolved D. Germline CDR1 KGHDR, CDR2 SFDVKD. The CDR3 sequence is 15 residues long. Trimming removed 3 bases at V and 3 bases at J, with 13 bases between. DNA for the CDR3: TGTGCCACCAGTGATCCCGGACGGGGTGACTATGGCTACACCTTC. Encoded protein: CATSDPGRGDYGYTF.

The chain employs TRBV6-5 and TRBJ1-6; D may be TRBD1 (6 bases). Trimming took off 10 bases at V and 4 bases at J, with 11 bases between the two ends. Germline V gives CDR1 MNHEY, CDR2 SVGAGI. The CDR3 extends over 13 amino acids. This CDR3 reads CAIRQVYNSPLHF. The DNA for the CDR3 is TGTGCCATTCGACAGGTTTATAATTCACCCCTCCACTTT.

This clone was observed once. V gene TRBV10-1 combines with J gene TRBJ2-3, with a possible D match to TRBD1 (5 bases). The germline V gene encodes CDR1 WNHNN and CDR2 SYGVQD (reference sequence). Trimming stripped 2 bases from V and 3 bases from J, with 12 bases between. The CDR3 runs 15 residues. As DNA, the CDR3 is TGCGCCAGCAGTGAGGAAGGGGTTGAGACAGATACGCAGTATTTT. This encodes CASSEEGVETDTQYF.

This chain uses TRBV7-2 with TRBJ1-2; D gene ambiguous. Germline CDR1 SGHTA, CDR2 FQGNSA. The germline V and J ends were trimmed by 5 bases and 4 bases, with 11 bases remaining between them. The CDR3 covers 13 residues. This CDR3 is CASSPTGSYGYTF. The CDR3, as DNA: TGTGCCAGCAGCCCCACGGGGAGCTATGGCTACACCTTC.

The J gene is TRBJ2-5, the V gene TRBV24-1, with D hard to call. Trimming left V 5 bases short and J 0 bases short, with 12 bases between. CDR1 is KGHDR and CDR2 is SFDVKD in the germline V gene. The CDR3 sequence is 15 residues long. The CDR3 DNA is TGTGCCACCAGTGTCACAGACACGTACCAAGAGACCCAGTACTTC. Protein product: CATSVTDTYQETQYF.

The chain links TRBV7-9 to TRBJ2-5, with TRBD2 matching over 7 bases. Germline V CDR1 and CDR2: SEHNR, FQNEAQ (reference sequence). There are 15 residues in the CDR3. With V trimmed by 4 bases and J by 5 bases, 10 bases remained unmatched. CDR3 in DNA: TGTGCCAGCAGCTCCGTGACTAGCCTATCGGAGACCCAGTACTTC. It specifies CASSSVTSLSETQYF. The whole variable domain, remainder taken from reference TRBV7-9 and TRBJ2-5, is DTGVSQNPRHKITKRGQNVTFRCDPISEHNRLYWYRQTLGQGPEFLTYFQNEAQLEKSRLLSDRFSAERPKGSFSTLEIQRTEQGDSAMYLCASSSVTSLSETQYFGPGTRLLVL.